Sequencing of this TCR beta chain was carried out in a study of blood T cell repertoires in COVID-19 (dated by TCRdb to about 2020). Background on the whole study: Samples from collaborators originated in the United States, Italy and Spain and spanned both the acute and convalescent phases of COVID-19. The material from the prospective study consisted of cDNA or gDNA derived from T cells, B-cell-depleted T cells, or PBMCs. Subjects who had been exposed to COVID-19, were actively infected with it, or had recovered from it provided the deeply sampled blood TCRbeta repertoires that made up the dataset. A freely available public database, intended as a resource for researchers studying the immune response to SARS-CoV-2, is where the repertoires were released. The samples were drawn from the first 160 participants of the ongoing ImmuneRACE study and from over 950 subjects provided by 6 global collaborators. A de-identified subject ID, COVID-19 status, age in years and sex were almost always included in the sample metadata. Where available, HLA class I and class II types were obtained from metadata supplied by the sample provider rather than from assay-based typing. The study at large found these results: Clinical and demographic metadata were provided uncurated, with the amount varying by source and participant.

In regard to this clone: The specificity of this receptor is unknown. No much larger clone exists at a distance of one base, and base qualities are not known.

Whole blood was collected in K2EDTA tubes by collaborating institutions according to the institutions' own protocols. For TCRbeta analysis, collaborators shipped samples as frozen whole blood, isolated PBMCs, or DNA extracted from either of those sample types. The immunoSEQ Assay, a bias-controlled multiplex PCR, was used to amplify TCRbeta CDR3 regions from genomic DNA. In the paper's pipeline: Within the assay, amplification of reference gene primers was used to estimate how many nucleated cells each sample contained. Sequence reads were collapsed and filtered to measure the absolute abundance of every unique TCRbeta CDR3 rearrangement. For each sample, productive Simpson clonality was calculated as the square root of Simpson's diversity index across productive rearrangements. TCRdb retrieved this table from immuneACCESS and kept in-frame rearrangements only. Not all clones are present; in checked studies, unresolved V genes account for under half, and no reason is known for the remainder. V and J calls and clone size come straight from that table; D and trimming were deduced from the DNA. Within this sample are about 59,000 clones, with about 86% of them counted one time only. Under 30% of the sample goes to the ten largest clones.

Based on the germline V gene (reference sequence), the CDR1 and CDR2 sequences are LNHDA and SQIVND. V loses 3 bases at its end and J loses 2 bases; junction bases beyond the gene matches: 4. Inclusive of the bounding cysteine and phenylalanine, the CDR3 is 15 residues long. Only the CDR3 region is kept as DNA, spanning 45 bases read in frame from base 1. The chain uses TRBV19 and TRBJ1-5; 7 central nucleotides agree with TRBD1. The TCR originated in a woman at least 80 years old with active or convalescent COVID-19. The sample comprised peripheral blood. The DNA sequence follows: TGTGCCAGTAGTATTGCGGACAGGCGCAATCAGCCCCAGCATTTT. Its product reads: CASSIADRRNQPQHF. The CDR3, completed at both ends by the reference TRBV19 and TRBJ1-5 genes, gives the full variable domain DGGITQSPKYLFRKEGQNVTLSCEQNLNHDAMYWYRQDPGQGLRLIYYSQIVNDFQKGDIAEGYSVSREKKESFPLTVTSAQKNPTAFYLCASSIADRRNQPQHFGDGTRLSIL.